This TCR beta chain was documented in a study of early T cells in non-severe SARS-CoV-2 infection. Study-level points and caveats: Private and CD4 specificities were missed by VDJdb matching, which favored anti-spike CD8 responses.

MiXCR, applied by TCRdb to the 5' RACE reads, yields one record per CDR3 protein. The top ten clones hold roughly a fifth of a sample with tens of thousands of distinct CDR3 sequences, just under 4.5% of them seen once. This clonotype was picked up a small number of times. What it recognizes is unknown. V lost 5 bases and J 0 bases, leaving 8 bases between the germline ends. The germline V gene has CDR1 MNHNS and CDR2 SASEGT. This CDR3 contains 14 residues. This clonotype was sampled from an adult who was a healthcare worker with PCR-confirmed SARS-CoV-2 infection or an uninfected control (not recorded which). The rearrangement joins TRBV6-1 to TRBJ1-3, with D unresolved. Sequencing input: whole blood. In DNA, the CDR3 is TGTGCCAGCAGTATAGAGCGCTCTGGAAACACCATATATTTT. Translation: CASSIERSGNTIYF.